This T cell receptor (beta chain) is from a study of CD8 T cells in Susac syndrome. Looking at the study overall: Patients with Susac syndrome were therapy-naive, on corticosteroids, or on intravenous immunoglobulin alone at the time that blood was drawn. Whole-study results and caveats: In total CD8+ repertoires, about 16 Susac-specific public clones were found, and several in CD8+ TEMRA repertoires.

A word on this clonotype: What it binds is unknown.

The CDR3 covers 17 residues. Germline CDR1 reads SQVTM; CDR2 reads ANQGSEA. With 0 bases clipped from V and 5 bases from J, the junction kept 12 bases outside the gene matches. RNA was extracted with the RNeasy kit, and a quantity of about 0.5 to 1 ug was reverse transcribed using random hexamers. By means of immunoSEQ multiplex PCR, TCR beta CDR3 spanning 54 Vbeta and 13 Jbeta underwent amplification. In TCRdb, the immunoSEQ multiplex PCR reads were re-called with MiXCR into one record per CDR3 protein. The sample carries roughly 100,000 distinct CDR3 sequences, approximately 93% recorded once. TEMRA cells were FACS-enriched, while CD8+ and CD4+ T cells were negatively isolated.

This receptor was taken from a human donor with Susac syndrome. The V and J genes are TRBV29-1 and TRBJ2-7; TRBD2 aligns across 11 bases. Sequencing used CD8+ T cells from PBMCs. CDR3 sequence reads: CSVEDRGASGGTDEQYF. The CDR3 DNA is TGCAGCGTTGAAGATCGAGGGGCTAGCGGGGGGACGGACGAGCAGTACTTC.